What follows describes a single T cell receptor (beta chain). Antigen: not known. V gave up 2 bases and J gave up 12 bases, with 17 bases separating them. Germline V gives CDR1 MNHEY, CDR2 SVGAGI. The CDR3 extends over 15 amino acids. This PCR relied on a set of 60 Vbeta primers and 13 Jbeta primers. Repertoires were generated with immunoSEQ multiplex PCR, while TCRdb's copy carries only in-frame clones and drops some. The repertoire includes about 110,000 clones, roughly three quarters of them detected once, and roughly 2% sits in the top ten. This record belongs to a study of cytomegalovirus exposure and HLA in healthy donors. Overall study results and limits: An analysis that was carried out later associated 16,951 TCR beta sequences with HLA alleles at 0.05 false discovery rate. The authors enumerated over 150 TCR beta chains as linked to cytomegalovirus. For most TCR beta V segments, an earlier analysis put the productive rate at about 87% or about 30% of the time.

Sequencing used PBMCs. The rearrangement uses TRBV6-5 and TRBJ1-6; the D gene is possibly TRBD1 (6 bases). The TCR originated in a man between 18 and 29 years old in good health and CMV-seronegative. DNA for the CDR3: TGTGCCAGCAGTTACCGGACAGTGTATTCTGGACCCCTCCACTTT. Translation: CASSYRTVYSGPLHF.